This record covers a single TCR beta chain. CDR3 length: 13 amino acids. With 7 bases removed from V and 0 bases from J, the gap between germline ends came to 9 bases. Germline loops: CDR1 SEHNR, CDR2 FQNEAQ (reference sequence). These data come from a study of blood T cell repertoires in COVID-19. Study details: Donors in the United States, Italy and Spain gave samples during acute or convalescent COVID-19. In each case, the material was cDNA or gDNA derived from T cells, B-cell-depleted T cells, or PBMCs.

Source study methods: Amplification of reference gene primers was used by the study to estimate nucleated cell counts. The repertoire was sequenced with immunoSEQ multiplex PCR; TCRdb's copy has only in-frame clones and lacks some. V and J calls and clone size are as listed in that table; D and trimming were resolved from the DNA. The repertoire holds around 65,000 clones, with around 80% as singletons. The chain carries TRBV7-9 and TRBJ1-1; no clear D gene. Sequencing was carried out using peripheral blood. This receptor was taken from a human donor in a cohort sampled during active COVID-19. CDR3 sequence: CASTTTMNTEAFF. CDR3 nucleotides: TGTGCCAGCACCACGACAATGAACACTGAAGCTTTCTTT.